This T cell receptor beta chain was recorded in a study of shared clonotypes between healthy human individuals. Germline V CDR1 and CDR2: SNHLY, FYNNEI. The CDR3 runs 14 residues. Healthy HIV-negative adults without recent acute infections or vaccinations served as donors. Produced via immunoSEQ multiplex PCR; TCRdb's table is partial and in-frame only. The sample lists some 500,000 clones, 90% to 97% occurring once. This TCR came from a woman aged 25 to 39 in good health. The sample comprised naive CD4+ T cells sorted from blood. Subset: CD45RA+ positively selected. V gene TRBV2 combines with J gene TRBJ1-3, with 11 bases matching TRBD1. CDR3 protein: CADRDRGGGDTIYF. CDR3 DNA: TGTGCAGACCGGGACAGGGGGGGAGGAGACACCATATATTTT.